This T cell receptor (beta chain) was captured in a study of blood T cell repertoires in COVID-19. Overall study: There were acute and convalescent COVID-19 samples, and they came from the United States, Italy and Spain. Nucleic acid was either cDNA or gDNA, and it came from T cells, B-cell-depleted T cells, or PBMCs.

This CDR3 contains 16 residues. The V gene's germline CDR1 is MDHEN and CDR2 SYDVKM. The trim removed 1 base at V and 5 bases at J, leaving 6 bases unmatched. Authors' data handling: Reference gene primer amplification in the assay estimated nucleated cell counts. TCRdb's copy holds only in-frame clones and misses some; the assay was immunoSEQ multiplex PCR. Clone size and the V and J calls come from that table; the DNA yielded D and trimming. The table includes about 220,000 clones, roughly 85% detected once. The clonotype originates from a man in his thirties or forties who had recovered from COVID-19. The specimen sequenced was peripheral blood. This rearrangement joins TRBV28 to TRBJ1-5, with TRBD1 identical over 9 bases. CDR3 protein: CASSLFPGQGDQPQHF. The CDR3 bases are TGTGCCAGCAGTTTATTTCCGGGACAGGGTGATCAGCCCCAGCATTTT.